This is a list of T cell receptor beta chains from one sample in a study of Ad26.COV2.S vaccination and SARS-CoV-2 variants. TCRdb keeps only in-frame clones here, not all; method: immunoSEQ multiplex PCR. The sample contains roughly 320,000 clones, more than 70% of which appear only once. The sequencing used peripheral blood, collected in a trial of Ad26.COV2.S vaccine versus placebo. The receptors stem from a person between 18 and 65 years old who received the Ad26.COV2.S COVID-19 vaccine or a placebo. Each CDR3 is given with its conserved first and last residue. Fields, in order: clone size, D gene, V gene, J gene, CDR3 DNA, CDR3 protein. D genes are given only for firm matches. Only part of the rows carry a size: once, few, many, or a class if the clone is expanded.

clone_size: NA; d_call: NA; v_call: TRBV7-8; j_call: TRBJ1-6; cdr3_nt: TGTGCCAGCAGCCCCGAGGCCCCGAAACCCCTCCACTTT; cdr3_aa: CASSPEAPKPLHF
clone_size: NA; d_call: NA; v_call: TRBV29-1; j_call: TRBJ1-4; cdr3_nt: TGCAGCGTTACGCGACAGGCAACTAATGAAAAACTGTTTTTT; cdr3_aa: CSVTRQATNEKLFF
clone_size: NA; d_call: NA; v_call: TRBV5-6; j_call: TRBJ1-5; cdr3_nt: TGTGCCAGCAGCTTGAACAGGGCCTCAAATCAGCCCCAGCATTTT; cdr3_aa: CASSLNRASNQPQHF
clone_size: NA; d_call: TRBD2; v_call: TRBV7-2; j_call: TRBJ2-3; cdr3_nt: TGTGCCATCTGGGGACTAGCGGGGGGGGACACAGATACGCAGTATTTT; cdr3_aa: CAIWGLAGGDTDTQYF
clone_size: NA; d_call: TRBD1; v_call: TRBV5-1; j_call: TRBJ1-1; cdr3_nt: TGCGCCAGCAGCTTGGAGACAGGGGTGGGCACTGAAGCTTTCTTT; cdr3_aa: CASSLETGVGTEAFF
clone_size: NA; d_call: NA; v_call: TRBV4-3; j_call: TRBJ1-1; cdr3_nt: TGCGCCAGCAGCCTGGGACTGGGCACTGAAGCTTTCTTT; cdr3_aa: CASSLGLGTEAFF
clone_size: NA; d_call: NA; v_call: TRBV19; j_call: TRBJ1-1; cdr3_nt: TGTGCCAGTATCCCCCAAGGAGACACTGAAGCTTTCTTT; cdr3_aa: CASIPQGDTEAFF
clone_size: NA; d_call: NA; v_call: TRBV7-6; j_call: TRBJ2-3; cdr3_nt: TGTGCCAGCAGCTTAGGGTCAGGAGCAAGTGCAGATACGCAGTATTTT; cdr3_aa: CASSLGSGASADTQYF
clone_size: NA; d_call: NA; v_call: TRBV6-2/TRBV6-3; j_call: TRBJ1-2; cdr3_nt: TGTGCCAGCAGCCGTTATTCCGGCTATGGCTACACCTTC; cdr3_aa: CASSRYSGYGYTF
clone_size: NA; d_call: NA; v_call: TRBV9; j_call: TRBJ1-4; cdr3_nt: TGTGCCAGCAGTCCTAAGTCGACTAATGAAAAACTGTTTTTT; cdr3_aa: CASSPKSTNEKLFF
clone_size: NA; d_call: NA; v_call: TRBV11-2; j_call: TRBJ2-5; cdr3_nt: TGTGCCAGCAGCCCCCTCACCCAAGAGACCCAGTACTTC; cdr3_aa: CASSPLTQETQYF
clone_size: NA; d_call: NA; v_call: TRBV5-4; j_call: TRBJ1-6; cdr3_nt: TGTGCCAGCAGCGAACCAGGCTATAAGAATTCACCCCTCCACTTT; cdr3_aa: CASSEPGYKNSPLHF
clone_size: NA; d_call: NA; v_call: TRBV6-5; j_call: TRBJ1-2; cdr3_nt: TGTGCCAGCTTGGCTGCCATCCCCGACAGGAATGGCTACACCTTC; cdr3_aa: CASLAAIPDRNGYTF
clone_size: once; d_call: TRBD2; v_call: TRBV15; j_call: TRBJ2-7; cdr3_nt: TGTGCCACCAGCAGAGGGGGGACTATCACCTACGAGCAGTACTTC; cdr3_aa: CATSRGGTITYEQYF
clone_size: NA; d_call: NA; v_call: TRBV6-2/TRBV6-3; j_call: TRBJ2-7; cdr3_nt: TGTGCCAGCAGTCTAGCTCAGCCCTACGAGCAGTACTTC; cdr3_aa: CASSLAQPYEQYF
clone_size: NA; d_call: NA; v_call: TRBV5-4; j_call: TRBJ2-3; cdr3_nt: TGTGCCAGCAGCTTGGTTCCCACAGATACGCAGTATTTT; cdr3_aa: CASSLVPTDTQYF
clone_size: NA; d_call: NA; v_call: TRBV7-8; j_call: TRBJ1-6; cdr3_nt: TGTGCCAGCAGCTTAGTTGGGGGGGCAGGTTCACCCCTCCACTTT; cdr3_aa: CASSLVGGAGSPLHF
clone_size: NA; d_call: NA; v_call: TRBV18; j_call: TRBJ1-1; cdr3_nt: TGTGCCAGCTCACAGGGCGCGCGTCAGACTGAAGCTTTCTTT; cdr3_aa: CASSQGARQTEAFF
clone_size: NA; d_call: TRBD2; v_call: TRBV5-1; j_call: TRBJ2-1; cdr3_nt: TGCGCCAGCAGCTTGGACCCGGGACTAGCGGGGTCGGGGCAGTTCTTC; cdr3_aa: CASSLDPGLAGSGQFF
clone_size: NA; d_call: NA; v_call: TRBV9; j_call: TRBJ1-5; cdr3_nt: TGTGCCAGCAGCGGACAAGGGAGCAATCAGCCCCAGCATTTT; cdr3_aa: CASSGQGSNQPQHF
clone_size: NA; d_call: NA; v_call: TRBV12-3/TRBV12-4; j_call: TRBJ2-7; cdr3_nt: TGTGCCAGCAGTACCGGCCCCCCCTACGAGCAGTACTTC; cdr3_aa: CASSTGPPYEQYF
clone_size: NA; d_call: TRBD2; v_call: TRBV2; j_call: TRBJ2-7; cdr3_nt: TGTGCCAGCAGCCCTGGGGGGGGTTTGTTCTACGAGCAGTACTTC; cdr3_aa: CASSPGGGLFYEQYF
clone_size: few; d_call: NA; v_call: TRBV19; j_call: TRBJ1-1; cdr3_nt: TGTGCCAGTAGTACTCGACAGAACACTGAAGCTTTCTTT; cdr3_aa: CASSTRQNTEAFF
clone_size: NA; d_call: TRBD1; v_call: TRBV19; j_call: TRBJ1-1; cdr3_nt: TGTGCCAGTAGCCGGGACAGACACACTGAAGCTTTCTTT; cdr3_aa: CASSRDRHTEAFF
clone_size: NA; d_call: TRBD1; v_call: TRBV30; j_call: TRBJ2-5; cdr3_nt: TGTGCCTGGGACCCGGGACAGGGTGAGACCCAGTACTTC; cdr3_aa: CAWDPGQGETQYF
clone_size: NA; d_call: NA; v_call: TRBV30; j_call: TRBJ2-6; cdr3_nt: TGTGCCTGGAGTGGTGAGACGTTTCGGGCCAACGTCCTGACTTTC; cdr3_aa: CAWSGETFRANVLTF
clone_size: NA; d_call: NA; v_call: TRBV9; j_call: TRBJ2-7; cdr3_nt: TGTGCCAGCAGCGGACTAGTCTCCTACGAGCAGTACTTC; cdr3_aa: CASSGLVSYEQYF
clone_size: NA; d_call: NA; v_call: TRBV29-1; j_call: TRBJ1-2; cdr3_nt: TGCAGCGTTGGACCCACACCCACTGGCTCCCCAGTCTATGGCTACACCTTC; cdr3_aa: CSVGPTPTGSPVYGYTF
clone_size: once; d_call: TRBD2; v_call: TRBV5-1; j_call: TRBJ2-7; cdr3_nt: TGCGCCAGCAGCGAACGGACTAGCGGGCCGTACGAGCAGTACTTC; cdr3_aa: CASSERTSGPYEQYF